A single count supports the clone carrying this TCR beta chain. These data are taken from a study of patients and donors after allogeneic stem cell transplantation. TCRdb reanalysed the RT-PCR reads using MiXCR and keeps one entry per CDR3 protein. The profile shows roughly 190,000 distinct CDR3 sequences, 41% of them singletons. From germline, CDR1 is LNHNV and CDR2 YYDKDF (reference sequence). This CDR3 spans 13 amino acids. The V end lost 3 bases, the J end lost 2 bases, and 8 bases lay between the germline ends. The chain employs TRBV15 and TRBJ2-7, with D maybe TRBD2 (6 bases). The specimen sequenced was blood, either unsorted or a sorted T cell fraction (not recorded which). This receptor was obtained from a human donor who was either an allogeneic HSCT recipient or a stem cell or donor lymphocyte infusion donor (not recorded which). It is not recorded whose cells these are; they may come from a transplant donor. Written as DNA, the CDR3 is TGTGCCACCAGCAGGGGACTTACCTACGAGCAGTACTTC. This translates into CATSRGLTYEQYF.